This TCR beta chain comes out of a study of cytomegalovirus exposure and HLA in healthy donors (dated by TCRdb to 2015 to 2018). Concerning the study at large: In an earlier analysis of about 560 of the donors, roughly 300 Gb of sequence data and 117 million unique TCR beta sequences from about 179 million T cells were reported. Besides the first cohort of more than 650 subjects, a separate validation cohort made up of over 100 different subjects was used. High-throughput TCR immunosequencing, statistical association of individual TCRs with disease status, and machine learning were combined to predict cytomegalovirus infection status. In a later analysis, previously published TCR beta repertoires from roughly 710 donors were re-analyzed and high-resolution HLA genotyping was added so that TCR occurrence patterns could be studied. Class I and class II HLA loci were covered by the typing at four-digit resolution. The study profiled the T cell repertoires of fewer than 850 subjects by immunosequencing and related them to cytomegalovirus serostatus. Among under 450 genotyped donors of the cohort, an average of around 240,000 unique TCR beta nucleotide sequences were sequenced per donor, about a sixth of them non-productive. Donor age, sex, ethnicity and CMV serostatus were compiled together with the repertoire data. All discovery cohort repertoires had been generated on a single sequencing platform. An early release that covered about 600 HLA-typed donors contained about 290 gigabases of sequencing data and 80 million or so unique TCR sequences. Typing coverage varied by locus: about 620-630 donors for A, B, C, DRB1 and DQB1; roughly 520 for DQA1; approximately 610 for DPA1; more than 450 for DPB1. An earlier analysis of around 640 of the donors used high-throughput TCR beta sequencing to judge whether each TCR beta V gene segment behaved as functional or pseudogenic. Rather than using new phenotypic data, the later analysis identified candidate immune exposures from TCR beta sequences and from how often those sequences occurred across donors. A later genetic analysis used genome-wide SNP genotypes for about three fifths of the roughly 700 donors, treating that subset as a discovery cohort. The genetic ancestry cluster associated with self-reported Caucasian donors included 81% of the roughly 400 genotyped donors. The study was designed to test whether signatures of past pathogen exposure could be identified by cataloging public T cell receptors. Four to six DR-DQ haplotypes were handled as single units for association and clustering, since linkage in the cohort was strong.

The cohort comprised around 690 healthy bone marrow donors. At the time of sampling, all cohort members were nominally healthy, though unrecorded immune exposures were likely present. The donor tested CMV seronegative, placing the donor among the 350 or so seronegative members of the cohort. A peripheral blood sample was collected from each donor, and TCR beta sequencing was performed on peripheral blood mononuclear cells. Genomic DNA was extracted from the blood cell samples with the Qiagen DNeasy Blood Extraction Kit. Results the study describes overall, beyond this receptor: According to the authors, the approach could potentially be generalized to other disease states and immunological phenotypes. In vitro tests confirmed that three of the cytomegalovirus-associated TCR beta chains recognize cytomegalovirus antigens. Because counts were too low, roughly 18 rarely observed V segments, including chromosome 9 orphons, were left out of the earlier analysis of 587 of the donors. In a later analysis, HLA-associated TCR beta chains were found to be more clonally expanded and to have lower generation probabilities than equally common non-associated chains. Some IMGT-functional V segments, including TRBV6-2 and TRBV6-3, could not be distinguished by the 87-base-pair reads and were therefore excluded. While some public TCRs were present in many individuals, most TCR sequences turned up only very rarely across donors. CMV serostatus was the only immune exposure information available for the cohort. Strong co-occurrence of HLA alleles, especially DR and DQ, made assigning TCR associations to individual alleles difficult. Correlated functional status among segregating V segments might reflect linkage disequilibrium, but an unknown experimental factor could not be ruled out. An earlier analysis of approximately 570 of the donors showed that most TCR beta V segments appeared in productive rearrangements either about 90% or about 30% of the time, which broadly matched IMGT annotations. A later genetic analysis reported fewer N-insertions in productive TCRs among donors in an Asian-associated ancestry cluster than the roughly 640-donor mean. HLA typing was unavailable for some donors at each locus, so association tests used only the typed subset. In a later analysis, most CMV-associated TCR beta chains were found to appear HLA-restricted, with HLA associations seemingly driven largely by CMV exposure. A further reported finding was that TCR beta sequences accurately predicted the HLA-A and HLA-B alleles for most subjects in the first cohort. Roughly uniform sequencing depth across donors was assumed in presence/absence analyses, although this assumption may not hold. Only TCR beta chains were sequenced in this cohort, and the absence of alpha or paired-chain data limited detectable features. According to a later analysis, parvovirus B19, influenza, CMV and Epstein-Barr virus appeared linked to several top co-occurrence clusters. In a later analysis, the rate of TCR association differed among HLA loci, with DRB1 alleles having the most associated TCRs and HLA-C alleles having the fewest. Cytomegalovirus status was reported to be diagnosed by the classifier with high specificity and sensitivity in both the original and validation cohorts. An association between a missense DCLRE1C variant and V-gene and J-gene trimming of TCR beta chains was found in a later genetic analysis and replicated in an independent cohort. A total of fewer than 200 TCR beta chains were listed by the study as associated with cytomegalovirus. A later analysis associated about 17,000 TCR beta sequences with specific HLA alleles at a false discovery rate of 0.05. A cluster of highly shared sequence variants was judged likely to be a technical artifact of the sequencing pipeline.

This clone was counted a few times. Its binding antigen is unknown. Base qualities were left out, and no much larger clone turns up one base away. Taken from the germline V gene (reference sequence), the CDR1 and CDR2 loops are LNHNV and YYDKDF. V loses 0 bases at its end and J loses 0 bases; junction bases beyond the gene matches: 1. The CDR3 runs 16 residues from the cysteine to the phenylalanine. Left in the record is the CDR3 DNA by itself, 48 bases read in frame from the first base. Receptor amplification or capture employed the immunoSEQ multiplex PCR assay. A mixture of 60 forward primers for TCR Vbeta segments and 13 reverse primers for TCR Jbeta segments was used in the multiplex PCR. Amplification of the CDR3 region of rearranged TCR beta genes was performed with a multiplex PCR assay on genomic DNA. The amplified TCR beta libraries were sequenced on the Illumina HiSeq System as 87-base-pair reads. The original pipeline was this. A later analysis tallied some 79 million unique TCR beta chains across the 650 to 750 repertoires, and about 12 million of those chains were shared by two or more donors. A nearest-neighbor algorithm error-corrected the raw reads and collapsed the reads into unique sequences, merging closely related sequences to remove PCR and sequencing errors. V, D and J gene segments were assigned by aligning CDR3 sequences to IMGT reference sequences. For a sequence to be retained, at least a six-nucleotide match to both a V gene segment and a J gene segment was required. A rearrangement was called productive if the CDR3 had no stop codons and remained in frame with V and J, and every other rearrangement was called non-productive. Following IMGT convention, CDR3 was defined as the stretch from the second conserved V-encoded cysteine up to the conserved J-encoded phenylalanine. Sequences without an unambiguous match to a single V gene segment were excluded from the earlier analysis of approximately 600 of the donors. An earlier analysis of a few hundred of the donors called V segments functional above 56.7% productive rearrangements and segregating when the between-donor standard deviation exceeded 5%. To diagnose cytomegalovirus status from the catalog of TCR beta chain sequences, a statistical classification framework was built. In a later analysis, TCR nucleotide sequences were compared against IMGT/GENE-DB human TR gene sequences so that V and J genes could be assigned. Using the TCRdist pipeline, a later analysis assigned CDR3 sequences along with most-parsimonious VDJ recombination scenarios. In a later analysis, each TCR beta chain was defined by its CDR3 amino acid sequence together with its V-gene family, and reads lacking a unique V-gene family were excluded. To address suspected cross-contamination and a sequencing artifact, a later analysis removed approximately 590 highly shared, low-generation-probability nucleotide sequences. In a later analysis, a clonal expansion index for each public chain was calculated from normalized within-repertoire ranks of inferred template counts. Generation probabilities in a later analysis came from a VDJ recombination model fitted to out-of-frame rearrangements, and those results were checked against IGoR. Hypergeometric tests were used in a later analysis to score TCR-TCR, TCR-HLA and TCR-CMV co-occurrence, with a repertoire-size bias correction applied to the TCR pairs. To estimate false discovery rates, a later analysis permuted the HLA or CMV assignments 20 times. A later analysis grouped co-occurring TCRs with DBSCAN, adding TCRdist sequence similarity when clustering within HLA-allele-positive subsets. Repertoires with fewer than 30,000 or more than 120,000 public chains, plus five repertoires with anomalous nucleotide sharing, were excluded from co-occurrence clustering. TCRdb's version of the immuneACCESS table is confined to in-frame rearrangements and falls short of the full clone set. An unresolved V gene accounts for under half of the shortfall where checked; the remainder is of unknown origin. That table is the source of V, J and clone size, and D and trimming were worked out from the DNA. In this sample the table shows some 130,000 clones, roughly 80% of which occur a single time. The ten biggest clones cover around 2% of the sample.

This sequence uses TRBV15 and TRBJ2-1; 8 nucleotides in the junction match TRBD2. The specimen was PBMCs. This TCR was sampled from a man younger than 45 in good health and CMV-seronegative. At the DNA level, the sequence is TGTGCCACCAGCAGAGATGCGGGGGGCTCCTACAATGAGCAGTTCTTC. Its protein product is CATSRDAGGSYNEQFF. Joined to the reference TRBV15 and TRBJ2-1 proteins, this CDR3 gives the full variable domain: DAMVIQNPRYQVTQFGKPVTLSCSQTLNHNVMYWYQQKSSQAPKLLFHYYDKDFNNEADTPDNFQSRRPNTSFCFLDIRSPGLGDTAMYLCATSRDAGGSYNEQFFGPGTRLTVL.